The 8 T cell receptor beta chains below all came from one sample that was sequenced in a study of T cells in Graves' hyperthyroidism and ophthalmopathy. Authors of the study amplified TCR beta CDR3 regions from RNA transcripts. RT-PCR in the first round (using the HTBI primer set) targeted the TCR CDR3. TCRdb re-called the multiplex PCR reads through MiXCR, storing one row per CDR3 protein. The table records approximately 530,000 distinct CDR3 sequences, roughly 17% of them present only once. Sequencing was carried out using blood. These receptors originate from a woman aged 18 to 35 with Graves' hyperthyroidism.

The rearrangement uses TRBV2 and TRBJ1-3; TRBD1 aligns across 10 bases. Germline V lookup: CDR1 SNHLY, CDR2 FYNNEI. V gave up 5 bases and J gave up 0 bases; unmatched junction bases: 13. This CDR3 has 19 residues. CDR3 DNA sequence: TGTGCCAGCAGTCCAAGGACAGGGGGTTTCTTTGGCTCTGGAAACACCATATATTTT. As protein: CASSPRTGGFFGSGNTIYF.

This clonotype has only a few counts. This chain links TRBV29-1 with TRBJ2-7; TRBD1 matches at 7 bases. Germline V CDR1 and CDR2: SQVTM, ANQGSEA. V lost 3 bases and J lost 3; bases outside the gene matches: 5. The CDR3 covers 13 residues. The CDR3 bases are TGCAGCGTTGATGGGGACAGTGGCTACGAGCAGTACTTC. This sequence encodes CSVDGDSGYEQYF.

The chain recombines TRBV5-6 with TRBJ2-4; D possibly uses TRBD1 or TRBD2 (5 bases each). This CDR3 spans 13 amino acids. Per the germline V gene, CDR1 is SGHDT and CDR2 is YYEEEE. Trimming left V 1 base short and J 14 bases short, with 16 bases between. The CDR3 DNA is TGTGCCAGCAGCTTGTTTGAGGCTGGGACGAAGTACTTC. The encoded protein is CASSLFEAGTKYF.

The chain recombines TRBV5-1 with TRBJ1-5; no clear D gene. The germline V gene has CDR1 SGHRS and CDR2 YFSETQ. V was shortened by 7 bases and J by 7 bases, with 15 bases between the two germline ends. The CDR3 consists of 13 residues. In DNA, the CDR3 is TGCGCCAGCTCGGCGGGGTGGGAACAGCCCCAGCATTTT. It translates to CASSAGWEQPQHF.

The chain is built from TRBV20-1 and TRBJ2-3, with TRBD2 as a possible D gene (6 bases). CDR3 length: 14 amino acids. The germline V gene encodes CDR1 DFQATT and CDR2 SNEGSKA (reference sequence). V dropped 6 bases and J dropped 3 bases, with 16 bases sitting between them. CDR3 region: CSAAGLGETDTQYF. In nucleotides, the CDR3 is TGCAGTGCAGCGGGCTTAGGGGAGACAGATACGCAGTATTTT.

The chain uses TRBV18 and TRBJ2-5, with TRBD2 identical over 10 bases. Losses at the gene ends were 3 bases for V and 13 bases for J; bases not matched to a gene: 14. CDR1 is KGHSH and CDR2 is LQKENI in the germline V gene. The CDR3 contains 15 residues. This chain's CDR3 is CASSPGEIAGGSWYF. The CDR3 region has the DNA TGTGCCAGCTCACCCGGAGAGATAGCGGGAGGTTCTTGGTACTTC.

This clonotype came up many times. The chain carries TRBV2 and TRBJ1-2, with TRBD1 matching over 7 bases. The CDR3 consists of 13 residues. The V and J ends lost 7 bases and 4 bases, in that order; junction bases with no gene match: 6. The V gene's germline CDR1 is SNHLY and CDR2 FYNNEI. CDR3 nucleotide sequence: TGTGCCAGCAAACGGGACAGCCTCTATGGCTACACCTTC. This sequence encodes CASKRDSLYGYTF.

This clonotype has just a few counts. Written as DNA, the CDR3 is TGTGCCAGCAGTTACGAGGGGGCTGGTTACGAGCAGTACTTC. Translated, it gives CASSYEGAGYEQYF. The chain employs TRBV6-5 and TRBJ2-7, with 7 bases fitting TRBD1. V was clipped by 2 bases and J by 4 bases; unmatched bases: 5. Per the germline V gene, CDR1 is MNHEY and CDR2 is SVGAGI. The CDR3 runs to 14 residues.